This T cell receptor beta chain was identified during a study of T cells in Graves' hyperthyroidism and ophthalmopathy. The overall study: Prior to any treatment, at the point of initial diagnosis, peripheral blood was collected.

The CDR3 totals 15 residues. Deletions cut 0 bases from V and 6 bases from J, with 14 bases between. Looked up from germline, CDR1 is SQVTM and CDR2 is ANQGSEA. Uncontrolled infection, other autoimmune disease, pregnancy or lactation disqualified patients from enrolment. From RNA transcripts, TCR beta CDR3 regions were amplified. An initial round of RT-PCR targeting the TCR CDR3 relied on the HTBI primer set. TCRdb reprocessed the multiplex PCR reads with MiXCR, giving one entry per CDR3 protein. The sample holds roughly 400,000 distinct CDR3 sequences; over 12% are singletons and the top ten take around 30%.

This chain links TRBV29-1 with TRBJ2-2; D call uncertain. The clonotype comes from a man aged 45-65 years with Graves' ophthalmopathy. The sample comprised blood. The CDR3 coding sequence is TGCAGCGTTGAAGACTCCGGCGGACCCGCCGGGGAGCTGTTTTTT. It codes for CSVEDSGGPAGELFF.